The clone carrying this T cell receptor (beta chain) was seen more than once but under ten times. What it binds is unknown. This sample was included in a study of T-cell memory formation after mild COVID-19. Points from the study as a whole: Whereas later expanders leaned CD4+, clones contracting day 15 to 85 showed a balanced CD4/CD8 makeup.

Amplification by 5'RACE using constant-segment primers produced TCR alpha and TCR beta cDNA libraries that carried sample barcodes and UMIs. MiXCR, run by TCRdb on the 5' RACE reads, gives a single entry per CDR3 protein. The repertoire consists of hundreds of thousands of distinct CDR3 sequences, with about 20% occurring once and the leading ten covering approximately 12%. The CDR3 is 14 residues long. V lost 0 bases to trimming and J lost 9 bases, with 12 bases between them. The germline V gene encodes CDR1 SGHTA and CDR2 FQGNSA. This TCR was recovered from an adult woman who had mild COVID-19 (a few samples of this study predate the infection). Cell type and time point are not known. V gene TRBV7-2 combines with J gene TRBJ2-1; D might be TRBD2 (6 bases). Sequences were obtained from PBMCs or a T cell subset sorted from them (not recorded which). The CDR3: CASSLALGGAEQFF. In nucleotides, the CDR3 is TGTGCCAGCAGCTTAGCGCTCGGGGGAGCTGAGCAGTTCTTC. The full variable domain, with the rest looked up from reference TRBV7-2 and TRBJ2-1, is GAGVSQSPSNKVTEKGKDVELRCDPISGHTALYWYRQSLGQGLEFLIYFQGNSAPDKSGLPSDRFSAERTGGSVSTLTIQRTQQEDSAVYLCASSLALGGAEQFFGPGTRLTVL.